A selection of T cell receptor beta chains follows, all from one sample in a study of vaccination effects on CD4 cells after COVID-19. Data came from immunoSEQ multiplex PCR; TCRdb stores just in-frame clones and leaves some out. The sample shows about 72,000 clones, approximately 81% of them seen only once. Their cognate antigens are unknown. The sample consisted of CD4+ T cells from PBMCs cultured with HCoV-229E spike peptides, taken after COVID-19 vaccination. The origin of the receptors is a human donor who received a COVID-19 vaccine. Each CDR3 is given with its conserved first and last residue. Each record gives: J gene, V gene, CDR3 protein.

>TRBJ1-1|TRBV5-1
CASRSGPGLNTEAFF
>TRBJ1-4|TRBV30
CAWKGGQRREKLFF
>TRBJ1-2|TRBV24-1
CATSDLGTGYTF
>TRBJ1-4|TRBV19
CASSIGGQLSEKLFF
>TRBJ2-3|TRBV9
CASSTRQGRTDTQYF
>TRBJ1-5|TRBV28
CASSFDRGLYQPQHF
>TRBJ2-3|TRBV28
CASSSPRGGGTDTQYF
>TRBJ2-2|TRBV10-1
CASSGGRANTGELFF
>TRBJ1-1|TRBV5-1
CASRGPGGKNTEAFF
>TRBJ1-1|TRBV3-1/TRBV3-2
CASSQGGPNTEAFF
>TRBJ1-3|TRBV5-1
CASSLVAQVPPNTIYF
>TRBJ1-2|TRBV6-5
CASRWSTGEAGYTF
>TRBJ2-3|TRBV4-1
CASSQGERLAVSDTQYF
>TRBJ2-1|TRBV6-5
CASSYSSSGGGEFF
>TRBJ1-1|TRBV5-1
CASSRTTGTNTEAFF
>TRBJ1-5|TRBV5-1
CASSLEVQDRDHQPQHF
>TRBJ1-1|TRBV19
CASSRFTGQGLMNTEAFF
>TRBJ1-5|TRBV4-1
CASTPVPGGDQPQHF
>TRBJ1-3|TRBV4-2
CASSQGVAGNSGNTIYF
>TRBJ2-2|TRBV2
CASSDGTGGNTGELFF
>TRBJ2-2|TRBV29-1
CSVEDRGRRATGELFF
>TRBJ2-5|TRBV12-5
CASGKDWGQTKTQYF
>TRBJ2-5|TRBV13
CASSLGRGQGKGETQYF
>TRBJ2-3|TRBV5-1
CASSNSGGVSDTQYF
>TRBJ2-1|TRBV12-3/TRBV12-4
CASSFRYNEQFF
>TRBJ2-2|TRBV2
CASIVGLNTGELFF
>TRBJ1-2|TRBV30
CAWSRDRGQWGYTF
>TRBJ1-1|TRBV19
CASSIGTGNTEAFF
>TRBJ2-3|TRBV29-1
CSAWTSGGVADTQYF
>TRBJ2-2|TRBV19
CASSMGGLIGGELFF
>TRBJ1-3|TRBV28
CASSSSSLNTIYF
>TRBJ2-1|TRBV6-5
CASSYWGGAGEQFF
>TRBJ2-1|TRBV29-1
CSVEEGTGNSYNEQFF
>TRBJ1-1|TRBV4-2
CASSQETGALDTEAFF
>TRBJ2-3|TRBV6-1
CASSDPASGGRGDTQYF
>TRBJ1-4|TRBV10-2
CASSGTNNEKLFF
>TRBJ1-1|TRBV5-8
CASSLGQYVNTEAFF
>TRBJ2-1|TRBV18
CASSPGAGQPRDINNEQFF
>TRBJ2-5|TRBV11-2
CASSPQLEGTQYF
>TRBJ2-5|TRBV7-8
CATRDASLGQETQYF
>TRBJ1-2|TRBV2
CASSGGVNRGFRGYTF
>TRBJ1-5|TRBV12-3/TRBV12-4
CASTAGPLRPQHF
>TRBJ2-3|TRBV2
CASSEKGTGFTDTQYF
>TRBJ1-3|TRBV6-4
CASAQFSGNTIYF